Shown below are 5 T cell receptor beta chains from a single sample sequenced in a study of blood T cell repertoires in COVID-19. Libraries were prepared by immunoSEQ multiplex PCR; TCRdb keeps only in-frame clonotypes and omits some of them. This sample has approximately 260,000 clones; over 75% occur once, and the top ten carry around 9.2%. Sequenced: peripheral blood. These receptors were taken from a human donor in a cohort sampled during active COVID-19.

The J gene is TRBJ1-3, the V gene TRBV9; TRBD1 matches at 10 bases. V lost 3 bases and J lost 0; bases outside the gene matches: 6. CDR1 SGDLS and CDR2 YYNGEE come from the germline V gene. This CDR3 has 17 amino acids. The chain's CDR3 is CASSETGGDNSGNTIYF. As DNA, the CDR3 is TGTGCCAGCAGCGAGACAGGGGGCGACAACTCTGGAAACACCATATATTTT.

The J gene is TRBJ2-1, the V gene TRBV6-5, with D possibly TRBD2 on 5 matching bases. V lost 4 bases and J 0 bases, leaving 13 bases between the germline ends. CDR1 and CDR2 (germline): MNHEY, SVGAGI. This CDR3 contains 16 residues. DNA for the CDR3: TGTGCCAGCAGTTCCGGTAGCGTCTCCTCCTACAATGAGCAGTTCTTC. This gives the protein CASSSGSVSSYNEQFF.

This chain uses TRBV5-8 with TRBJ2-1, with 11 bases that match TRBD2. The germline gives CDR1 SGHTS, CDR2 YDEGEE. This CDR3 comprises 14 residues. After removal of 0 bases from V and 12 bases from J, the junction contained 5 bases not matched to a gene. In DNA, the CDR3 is TGTGCCAGCAGCTTGGTCCGACTAGCGGGACGGCAGTTCTTC. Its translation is CASSLVRLAGRQFF. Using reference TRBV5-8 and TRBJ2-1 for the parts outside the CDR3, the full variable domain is EAGVTQSPTHLIKTRGQQATLRCSPISGHTSVYWYQQALGLGLQFLLWYDEGEERNRGNFPPRFSGRQFPNYSSELNVNALELEDSALYLCASSLVRLAGRQFFGPGTRLTVL.

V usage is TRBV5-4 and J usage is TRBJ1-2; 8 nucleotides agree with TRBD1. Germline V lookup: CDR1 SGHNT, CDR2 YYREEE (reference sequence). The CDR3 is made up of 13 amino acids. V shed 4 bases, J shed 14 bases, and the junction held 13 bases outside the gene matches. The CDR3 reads CASSPWDRTTTTF. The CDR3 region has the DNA TGTGCCAGCAGCCCATGGGACAGGACTACAACGACCTTC.

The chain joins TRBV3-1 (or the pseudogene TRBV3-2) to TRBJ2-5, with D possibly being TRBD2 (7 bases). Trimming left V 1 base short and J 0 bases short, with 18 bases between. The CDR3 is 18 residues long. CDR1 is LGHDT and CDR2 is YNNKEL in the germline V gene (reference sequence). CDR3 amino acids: CASSQVLGGGLNQETQYF. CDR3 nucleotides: TGTGCCAGCAGCCAAGTATTAGGCGGGGGCCTTAACCAAGAGACCCAGTACTTC.